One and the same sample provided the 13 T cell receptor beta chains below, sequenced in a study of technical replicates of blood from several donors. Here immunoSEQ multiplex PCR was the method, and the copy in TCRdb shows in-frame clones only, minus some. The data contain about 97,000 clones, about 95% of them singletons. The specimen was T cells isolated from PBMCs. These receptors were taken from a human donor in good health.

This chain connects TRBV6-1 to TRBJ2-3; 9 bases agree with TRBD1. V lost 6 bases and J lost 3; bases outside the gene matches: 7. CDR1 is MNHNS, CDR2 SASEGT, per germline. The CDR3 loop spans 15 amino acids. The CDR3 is CASSPGTGYTDTQYF. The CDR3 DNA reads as TGTGCCAGCAGCCCAGGGACAGGGTATACAGATACGCAGTATTTT.

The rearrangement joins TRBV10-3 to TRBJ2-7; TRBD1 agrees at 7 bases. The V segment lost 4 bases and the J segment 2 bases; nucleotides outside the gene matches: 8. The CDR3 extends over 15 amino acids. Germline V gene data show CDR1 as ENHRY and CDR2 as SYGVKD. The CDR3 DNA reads TGTGCCATCAGTGTACAGGGGCCGCAACCCTACGAGCAGTACTTC. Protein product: CAISVQGPQPYEQYF.

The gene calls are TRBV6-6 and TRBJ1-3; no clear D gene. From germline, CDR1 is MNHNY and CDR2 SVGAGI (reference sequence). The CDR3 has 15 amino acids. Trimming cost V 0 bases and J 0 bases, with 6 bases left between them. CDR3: CASSYSGSSGNTIYF. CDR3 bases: TGTGCCAGCAGTTACTCTGGCAGCTCTGGAAACACCATATATTTT.

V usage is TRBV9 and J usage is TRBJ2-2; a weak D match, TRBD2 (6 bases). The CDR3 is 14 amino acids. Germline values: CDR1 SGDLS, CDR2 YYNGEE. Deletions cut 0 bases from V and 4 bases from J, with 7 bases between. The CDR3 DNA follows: TGTGCCAGCAGCGTAGGGGGGGTCACCGGGGAGCTGTTTTTT. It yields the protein CASSVGGVTGELFF.

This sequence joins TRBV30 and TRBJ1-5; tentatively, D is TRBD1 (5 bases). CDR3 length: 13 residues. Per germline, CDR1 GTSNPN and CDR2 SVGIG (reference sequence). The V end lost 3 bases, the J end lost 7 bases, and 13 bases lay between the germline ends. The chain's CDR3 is CAWRNRPDQPQHF. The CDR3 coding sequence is TGTGCCTGGAGGAACAGGCCGGACCAGCCCCAGCATTTT. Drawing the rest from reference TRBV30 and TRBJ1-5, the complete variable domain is SQTIHQWPATLVQPVGSPLSLECTVEGTSNPNLYWYRQAAGRGLQLLFYSVGIGQISSEVPQNLSASRPQDRQFILSSKKLLLSDSGFYLCAWRNRPDQPQHFGDGTRLSIL.

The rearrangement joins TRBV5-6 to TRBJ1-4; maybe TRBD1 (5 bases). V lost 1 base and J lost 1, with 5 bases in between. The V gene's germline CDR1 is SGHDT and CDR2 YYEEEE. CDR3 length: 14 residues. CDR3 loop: CASSLQGTNEKLFF. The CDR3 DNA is TGTGCCAGCAGCTTGCAGGGAACTAATGAAAAACTGTTTTTT.

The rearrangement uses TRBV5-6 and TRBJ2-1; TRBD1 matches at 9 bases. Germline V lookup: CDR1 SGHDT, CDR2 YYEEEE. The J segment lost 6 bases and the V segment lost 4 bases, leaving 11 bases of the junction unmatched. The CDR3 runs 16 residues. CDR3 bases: TGTGCCAGCAGCCACGAAAGACAGGGGGGGATCAATGAGCAGTTCTTC. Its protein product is CASSHERQGGINEQFF.

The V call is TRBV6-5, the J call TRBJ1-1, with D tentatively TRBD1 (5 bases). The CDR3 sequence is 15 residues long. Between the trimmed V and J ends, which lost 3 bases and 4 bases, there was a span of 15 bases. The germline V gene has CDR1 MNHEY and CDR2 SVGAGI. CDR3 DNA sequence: TGTGCCAGCAGTTATCTTTTAGGTGGGGCCACTGAAGCTTTCTTT. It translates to CASSYLLGGATEAFF.

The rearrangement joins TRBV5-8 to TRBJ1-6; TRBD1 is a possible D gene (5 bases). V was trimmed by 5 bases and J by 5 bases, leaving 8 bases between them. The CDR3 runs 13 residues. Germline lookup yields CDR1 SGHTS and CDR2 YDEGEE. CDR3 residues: CASSRRDNSPLHF. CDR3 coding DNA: TGTGCCAGCAGTCGCAGGGATAATTCACCCCTCCACTTT.

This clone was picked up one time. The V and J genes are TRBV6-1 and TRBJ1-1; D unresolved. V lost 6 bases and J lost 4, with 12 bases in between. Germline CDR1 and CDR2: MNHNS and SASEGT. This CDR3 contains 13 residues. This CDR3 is CASRLGRATEAFF. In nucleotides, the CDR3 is TGTGCCAGCAGGCTAGGGAGGGCCACTGAAGCTTTCTTT.

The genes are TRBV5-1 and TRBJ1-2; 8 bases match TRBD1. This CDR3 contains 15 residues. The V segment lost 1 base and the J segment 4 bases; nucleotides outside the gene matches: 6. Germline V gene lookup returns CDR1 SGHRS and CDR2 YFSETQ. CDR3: CASSLSDRVGYGYTF. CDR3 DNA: TGCGCCAGCAGCTTGTCGGACAGGGTGGGCTATGGCTACACCTTC. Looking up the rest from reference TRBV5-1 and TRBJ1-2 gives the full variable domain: KAGVTQTPRYLIKTRGQQVTLSCSPISGHRSVSWYQQTPGQGLQFLFEYFSETQRNKGNFPGRFSGRQFSNSRSEMNVSTLELGDSALYLCASSLSDRVGYGYTFGSGTRLTVV.

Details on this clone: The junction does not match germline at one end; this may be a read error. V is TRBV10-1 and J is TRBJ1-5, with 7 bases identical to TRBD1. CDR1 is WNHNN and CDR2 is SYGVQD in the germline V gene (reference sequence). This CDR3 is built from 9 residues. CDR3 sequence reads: CARDRDSNF. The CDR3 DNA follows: TGCGCCAGAGACAGGGATTCGAATTTT.

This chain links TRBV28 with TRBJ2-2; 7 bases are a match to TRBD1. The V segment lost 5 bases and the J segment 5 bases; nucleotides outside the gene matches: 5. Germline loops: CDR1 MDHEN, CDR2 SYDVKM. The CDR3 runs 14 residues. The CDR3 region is CASSPGTETGELFF. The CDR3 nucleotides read TGTGCCAGCAGTCCCGGGACAGAGACCGGGGAGCTGTTTTTT.